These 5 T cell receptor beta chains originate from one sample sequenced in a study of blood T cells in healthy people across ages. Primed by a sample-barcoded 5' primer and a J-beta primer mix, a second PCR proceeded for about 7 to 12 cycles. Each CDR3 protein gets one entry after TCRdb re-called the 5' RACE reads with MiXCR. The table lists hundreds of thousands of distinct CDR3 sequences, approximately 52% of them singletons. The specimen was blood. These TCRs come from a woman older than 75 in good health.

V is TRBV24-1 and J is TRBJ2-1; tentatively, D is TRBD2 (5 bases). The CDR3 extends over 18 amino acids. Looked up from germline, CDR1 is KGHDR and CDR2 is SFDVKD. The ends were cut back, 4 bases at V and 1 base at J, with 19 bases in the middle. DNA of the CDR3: TGTGCCACCAGTGACTCCCTGTGGGAGAAGTCGTCCTACAATGAGCAGTTCTTC. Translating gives CATSDSLWEKSSYNEQFF.

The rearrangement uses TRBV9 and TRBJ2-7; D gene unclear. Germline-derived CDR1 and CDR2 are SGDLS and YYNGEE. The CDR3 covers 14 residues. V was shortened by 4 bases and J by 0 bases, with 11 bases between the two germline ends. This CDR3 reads CASSTQTGSYEQYF. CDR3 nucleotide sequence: TGTGCCAGCAGCACTCAAACCGGCTCCTACGAGCAGTACTTC.

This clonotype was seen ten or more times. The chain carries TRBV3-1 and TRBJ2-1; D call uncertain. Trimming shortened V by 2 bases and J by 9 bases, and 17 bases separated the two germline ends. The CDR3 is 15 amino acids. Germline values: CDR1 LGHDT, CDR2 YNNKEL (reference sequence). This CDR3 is CASSQIGSSGFEQFF. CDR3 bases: TGTGCCAGCAGCCAAATCGGTAGCTCTGGATTTGAGCAGTTCTTC.

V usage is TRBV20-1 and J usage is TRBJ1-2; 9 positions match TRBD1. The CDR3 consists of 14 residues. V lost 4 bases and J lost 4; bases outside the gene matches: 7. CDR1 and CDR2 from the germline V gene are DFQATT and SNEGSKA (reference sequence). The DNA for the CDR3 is TGCAGTGCTACCCAGGGACAGGGATTCTATGGCTACACCTTC. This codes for CSATQGQGFYGYTF.

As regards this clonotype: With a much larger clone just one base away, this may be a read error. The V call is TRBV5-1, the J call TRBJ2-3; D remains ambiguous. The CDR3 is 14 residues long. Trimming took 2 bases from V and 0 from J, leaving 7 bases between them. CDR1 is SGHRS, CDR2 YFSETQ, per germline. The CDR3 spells CASSFIGSTDTQYF. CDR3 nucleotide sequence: TGCGCCAGCAGCTTTATAGGGAGCACAGATACGCAGTATTTT.